The 7 T cell receptor beta chains presented below share a single source sample, sequenced in a study of OX40 agonist ivuxolimab in advanced cancers. Clones were sequenced by immunoSEQ multiplex PCR, and TCRdb holds only the in-frame ones, with some missing. The table records 65,000 to 80,000 clones, about 86% of them present only once. The specimen was CD4+ or CD8+ T cells sorted from blood, collected in a trial of the OX40 agonist ivuxolimab. The receptors here all came from an adult with an advanced solid tumor such as melanoma, head and neck, liver or kidney cancer.

The chain joins TRBV4-1 to TRBJ2-2, with D unclear. The CDR3 has 15 amino acids. The germline V gene encodes CDR1 MGHRA and CDR2 YSYEKL. V shed 6 bases and J shed 5 bases, with 16 bases lying between them. The CDR3 region is CASSRSGGTTGELFF. DNA for the CDR3: TGCGCCAGCAGTCGATCCGGCGGAACAACCGGGGAGCTGTTTTTT.

The chain joins TRBV30 to TRBJ2-3; no firm D call. The CDR3 covers 13 residues. The germline gives CDR1 GTSNPN, CDR2 SVGIG (reference sequence). Trimming removed 5 bases at V and 1 base at J, with 10 bases between. Here the CDR3 DNA reads TGTGCCTGGGGACGTGGCGGCACAGATACGCAGTATTTT. This sequence encodes CAWGRGGTDTQYF.

V and J are TRBV6-5 and TRBJ2-1; 8 bases fit TRBD1. V dropped 2 bases and J dropped 5; count of bases not matched to a gene: 8. The CDR3 sequence is 16 residues long. Germline CDR1 and CDR2: MNHEY and SVGAGI. CDR3: CASSYQQGGRNNEQFF. The CDR3 bases are TGTGCCAGCAGTTACCAACAGGGGGGAAGGAACAATGAGCAGTTCTTC.

This clone was counted between two and nine times. V usage is TRBV11-3 and J usage is TRBJ2-3; 9 bases are a match to TRBD1. V lost 4 bases to trimming and J lost 3 bases; unmatched junction nucleotides: 5. This CDR3 comprises 15 residues. Germline CDR1 is SGHNT and CDR2 is YENEEA. The CDR3 sequence is CASSSGQGYTDTQYF. As DNA, the CDR3 is TGTGCCAGCAGCTCGGGACAGGGATATACAGATACGCAGTATTTT.

The V call is TRBV7-9, the J call TRBJ2-1; 11 positions agree with TRBD2. Trimming cost V 5 bases and J 7 bases; bases outside gene matches: 7. This CDR3 spans 15 amino acids. Germline V gene data show CDR1 as SEHNR and CDR2 as FQNEAQ (reference sequence). CDR3 DNA: TGTGCCAGCAGCACCCTGGGACTAGCGGCGAATGAGCAGTTCTTC. As protein: CASSTLGLAANEQFF.

The chain couples TRBV29-1 to TRBJ2-5; no definite D call. Germline loops: CDR1 SQVTM, CDR2 ANQGSEA. The CDR3 contains 12 residues. Trimming left V 8 bases short and J 0 bases short, with 10 bases between. The CDR3 nucleotides read TGCAGCACTGGGCCGAACCAAGAGACCCAGTACTTC. Its translation is CSTGPNQETQYF.

The chain recombines TRBV7-2 with TRBJ2-5, with D maybe TRBD1 (5 bases). Germline V gives CDR1 SGHTA, CDR2 FQGNSA. Deletions cut 0 bases from V and 6 bases from J, with 11 bases between. The CDR3 has 14 amino acids. The CDR3 protein is CASSLAGARQTQYF. Here the CDR3 DNA reads TGTGCCAGCAGCTTAGCTGGGGCAAGGCAGACCCAGTACTTC.